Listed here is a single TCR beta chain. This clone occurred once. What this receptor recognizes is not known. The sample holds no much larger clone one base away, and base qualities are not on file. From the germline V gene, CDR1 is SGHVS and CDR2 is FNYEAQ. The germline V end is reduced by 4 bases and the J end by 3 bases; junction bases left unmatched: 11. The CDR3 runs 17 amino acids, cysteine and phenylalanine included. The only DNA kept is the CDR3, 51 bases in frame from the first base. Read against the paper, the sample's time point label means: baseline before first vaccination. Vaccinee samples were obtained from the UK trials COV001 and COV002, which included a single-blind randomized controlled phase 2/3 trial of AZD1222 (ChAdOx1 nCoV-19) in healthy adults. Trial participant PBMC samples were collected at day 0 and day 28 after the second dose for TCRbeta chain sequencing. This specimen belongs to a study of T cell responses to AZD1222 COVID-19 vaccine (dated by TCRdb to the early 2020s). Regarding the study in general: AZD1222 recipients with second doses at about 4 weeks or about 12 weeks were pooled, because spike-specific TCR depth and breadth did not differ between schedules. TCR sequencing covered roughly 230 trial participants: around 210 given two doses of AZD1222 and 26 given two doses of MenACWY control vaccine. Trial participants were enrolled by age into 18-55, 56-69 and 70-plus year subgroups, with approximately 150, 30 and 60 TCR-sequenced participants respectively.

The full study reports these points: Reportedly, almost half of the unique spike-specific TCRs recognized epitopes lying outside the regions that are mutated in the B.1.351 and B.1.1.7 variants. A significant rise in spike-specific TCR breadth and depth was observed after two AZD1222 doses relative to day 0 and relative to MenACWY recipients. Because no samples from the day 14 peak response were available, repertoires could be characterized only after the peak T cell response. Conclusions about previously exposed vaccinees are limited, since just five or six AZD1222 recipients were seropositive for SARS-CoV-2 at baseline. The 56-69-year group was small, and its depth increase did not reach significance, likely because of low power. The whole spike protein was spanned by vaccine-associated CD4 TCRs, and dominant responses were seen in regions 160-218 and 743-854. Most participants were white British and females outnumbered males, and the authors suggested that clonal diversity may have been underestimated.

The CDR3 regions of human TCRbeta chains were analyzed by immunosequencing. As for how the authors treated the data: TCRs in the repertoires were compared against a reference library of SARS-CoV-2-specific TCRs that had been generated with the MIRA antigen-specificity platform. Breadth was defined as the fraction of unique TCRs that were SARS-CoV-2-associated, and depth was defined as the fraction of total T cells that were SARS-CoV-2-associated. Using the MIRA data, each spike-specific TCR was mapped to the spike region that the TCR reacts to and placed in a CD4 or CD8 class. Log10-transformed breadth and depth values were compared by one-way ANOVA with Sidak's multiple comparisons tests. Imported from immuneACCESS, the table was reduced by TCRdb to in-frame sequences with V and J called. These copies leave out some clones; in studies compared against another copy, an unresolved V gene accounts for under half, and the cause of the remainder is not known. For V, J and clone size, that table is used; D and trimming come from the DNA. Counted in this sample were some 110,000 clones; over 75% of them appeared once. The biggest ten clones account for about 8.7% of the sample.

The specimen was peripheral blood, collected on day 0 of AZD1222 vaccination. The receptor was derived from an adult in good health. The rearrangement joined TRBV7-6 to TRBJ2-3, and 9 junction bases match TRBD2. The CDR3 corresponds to CASSSTWGGGATDTQYF. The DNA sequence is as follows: TGTGCCAGCAGCTCAACCTGGGGCGGGGGGGCAACAGATACGCAGTATTTT.